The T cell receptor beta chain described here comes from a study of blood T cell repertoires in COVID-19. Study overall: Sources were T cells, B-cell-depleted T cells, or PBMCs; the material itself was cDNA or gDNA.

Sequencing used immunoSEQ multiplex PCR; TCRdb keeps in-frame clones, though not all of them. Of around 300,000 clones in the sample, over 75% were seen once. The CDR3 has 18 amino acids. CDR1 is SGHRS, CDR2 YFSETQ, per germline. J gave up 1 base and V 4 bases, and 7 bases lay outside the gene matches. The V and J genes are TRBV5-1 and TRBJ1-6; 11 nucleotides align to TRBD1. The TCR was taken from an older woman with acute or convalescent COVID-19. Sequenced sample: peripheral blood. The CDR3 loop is CASSGGQGETSYNSPLHF. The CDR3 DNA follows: TGCGCCAGCAGCGGGGGACAGGGGGAGACGTCCTATAATTCACCCCTCCACTTT.